This record concerns one T cell receptor beta chain sequence. Its specificity is unknown. V was trimmed by 4 bases and J by 7 bases, leaving 13 bases between them. This CDR3 comprises 12 residues. Germline V lookup: CDR1 SQVTM, CDR2 ANQGSEA. Reverse transcribed after extraction, RNA yielded cDNA as the sequencing template. Generated by immunoSEQ multiplex PCR, the TCRdb table keeps only in-frame clones and is missing some. The data contain roughly 100,000 clones, 55% of them seen just once; the ten biggest clones take up around 9%. The authors sorted CD4+ and CD8+ T cells from PBMCs. This sample is drawn from a study of CD8+ T cells in alopecia areata. General study results and limits: Greater clonality was observed in lesional scalp samples, especially alopecia totalis/universalis, versus normal scalp. Scalp samples also contribute reads from the resident alphabeta T cells found in normal skin. TCR sharing across patients was less clear than in mice, possibly HLA-related.

Sequencing was done on a sample of CD4+ T cells sorted from blood. The origin of this receptor is a human donor in good health. The chain is built from TRBV29-1 and TRBJ1-2, with D unresolved. The CDR3 reads CSVVGQDGGYTF. As DNA, the CDR3 is TGCAGCGTTGTGGGCCAGGACGGTGGCTACACCTTC.